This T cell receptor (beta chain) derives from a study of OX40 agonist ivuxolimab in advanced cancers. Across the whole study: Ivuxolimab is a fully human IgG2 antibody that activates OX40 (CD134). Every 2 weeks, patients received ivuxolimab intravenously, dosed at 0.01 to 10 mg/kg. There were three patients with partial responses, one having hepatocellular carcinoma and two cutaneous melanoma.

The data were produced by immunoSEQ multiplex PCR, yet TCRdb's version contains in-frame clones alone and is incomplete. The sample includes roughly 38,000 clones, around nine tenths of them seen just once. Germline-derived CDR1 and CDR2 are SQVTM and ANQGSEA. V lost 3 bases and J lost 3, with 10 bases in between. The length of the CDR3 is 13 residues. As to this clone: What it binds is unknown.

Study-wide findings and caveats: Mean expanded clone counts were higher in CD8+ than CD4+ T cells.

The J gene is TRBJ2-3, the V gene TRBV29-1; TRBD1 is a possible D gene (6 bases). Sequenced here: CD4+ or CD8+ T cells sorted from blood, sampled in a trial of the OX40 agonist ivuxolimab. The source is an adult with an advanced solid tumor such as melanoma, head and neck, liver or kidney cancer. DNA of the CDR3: TGCAGCGTTGAGCTCAGGGGAACAGATACGCAGTATTTT. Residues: CSVELRGTDTQYF.